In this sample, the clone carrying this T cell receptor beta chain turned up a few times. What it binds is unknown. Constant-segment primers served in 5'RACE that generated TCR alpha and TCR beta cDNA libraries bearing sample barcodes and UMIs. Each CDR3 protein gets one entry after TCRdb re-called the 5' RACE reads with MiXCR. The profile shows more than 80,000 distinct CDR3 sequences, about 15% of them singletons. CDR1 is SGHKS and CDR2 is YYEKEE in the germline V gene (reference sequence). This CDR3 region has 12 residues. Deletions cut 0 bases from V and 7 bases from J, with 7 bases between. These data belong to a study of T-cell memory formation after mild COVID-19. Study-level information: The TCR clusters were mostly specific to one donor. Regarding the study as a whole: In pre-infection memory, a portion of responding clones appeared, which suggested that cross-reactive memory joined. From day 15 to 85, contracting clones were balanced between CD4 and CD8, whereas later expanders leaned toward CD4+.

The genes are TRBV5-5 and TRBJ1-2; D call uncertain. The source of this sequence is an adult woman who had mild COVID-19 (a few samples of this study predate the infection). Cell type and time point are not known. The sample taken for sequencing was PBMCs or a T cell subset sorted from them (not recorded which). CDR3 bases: TGTGCCAGCAGCTTGGGAGATTCTGGCTACACCTTC. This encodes CASSLGDSGYTF.